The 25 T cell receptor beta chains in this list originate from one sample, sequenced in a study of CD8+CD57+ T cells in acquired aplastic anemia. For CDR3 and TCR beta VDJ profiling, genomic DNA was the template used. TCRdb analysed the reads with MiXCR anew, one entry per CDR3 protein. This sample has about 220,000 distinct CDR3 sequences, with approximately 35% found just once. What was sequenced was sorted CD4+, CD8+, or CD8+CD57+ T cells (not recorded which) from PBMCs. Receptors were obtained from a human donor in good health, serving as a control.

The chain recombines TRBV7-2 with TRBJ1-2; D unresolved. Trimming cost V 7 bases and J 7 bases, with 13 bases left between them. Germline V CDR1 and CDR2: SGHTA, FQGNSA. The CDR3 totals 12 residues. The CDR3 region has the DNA TGTGCCAGCAACCCGCGCGGTGGTGGCTACACCTTC. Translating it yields CASNPRGGGYTF.

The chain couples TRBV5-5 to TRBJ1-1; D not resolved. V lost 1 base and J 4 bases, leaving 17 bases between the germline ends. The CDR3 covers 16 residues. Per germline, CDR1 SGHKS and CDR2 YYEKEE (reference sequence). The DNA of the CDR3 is TGTGCCAGCAGCTTGTTTCCAGGACTCATGAGCACTGAAGCTTTCTTT. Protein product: CASSLFPGLMSTEAFF. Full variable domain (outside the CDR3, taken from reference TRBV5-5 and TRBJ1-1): DAGVTQSPTHLIKTRGQQVTLRCSPISGHKSVSWYQQVLGQGPQFIFQYYEKEERGRGNFPDRFSARQFPNYSSELNVNALLLGDSALYLCASSLFPGLMSTEAFFGQGTRLTVV.

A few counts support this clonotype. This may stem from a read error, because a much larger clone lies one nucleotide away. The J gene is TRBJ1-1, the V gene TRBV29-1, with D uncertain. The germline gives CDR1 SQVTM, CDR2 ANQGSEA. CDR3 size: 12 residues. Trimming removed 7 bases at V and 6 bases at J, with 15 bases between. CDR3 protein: CSGTETNAEAFF. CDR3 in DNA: TGCAGCGGGACGGAAACCAACGCTGAAGCTTTCTTT. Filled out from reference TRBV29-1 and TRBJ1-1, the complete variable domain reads SAVISQKPSRDICQRGTSLTIQCQVDSQVTMMFWYRQQPGQSLTLIATANQGSEATYESGFVIDKFPISRPNLTFSTLTVSNMSPEDSSIYLCSGTETNAEAFFGQGTRLTVV.

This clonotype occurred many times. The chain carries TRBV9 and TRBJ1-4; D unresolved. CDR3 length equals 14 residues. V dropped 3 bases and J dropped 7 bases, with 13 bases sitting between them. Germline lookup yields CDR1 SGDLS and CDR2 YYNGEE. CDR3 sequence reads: CASSDRARGEKLFF. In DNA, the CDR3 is TGTGCCAGCAGCGATCGGGCCCGGGGTGAAAAACTGTTTTTT.

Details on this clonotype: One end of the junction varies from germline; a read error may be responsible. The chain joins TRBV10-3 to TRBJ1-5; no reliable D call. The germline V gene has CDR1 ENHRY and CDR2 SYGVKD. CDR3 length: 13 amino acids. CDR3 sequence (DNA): TGTGCCAGCAGTTGCAGTGGCAATCAGCCCCAGCATTTT. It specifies CASSCSGNQPQHF.

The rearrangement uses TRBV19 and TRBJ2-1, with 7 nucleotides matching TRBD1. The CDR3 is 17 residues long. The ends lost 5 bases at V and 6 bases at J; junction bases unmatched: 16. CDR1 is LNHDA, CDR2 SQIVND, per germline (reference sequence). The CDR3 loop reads CASSPISGTAWINEQFF. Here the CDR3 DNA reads TGTGCCAGTAGTCCAATTTCCGGGACAGCCTGGATCAATGAGCAGTTCTTC.

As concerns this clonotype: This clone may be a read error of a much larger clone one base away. The CDR3 DNA sequence: TGCGCCAGCAGCCACCTGACAGGGGGAAATTCACCCCTCCACTTT. The encoded protein is CASSHLTGGNSPLHF. This sequence joins TRBV4-1 and TRBJ1-6; 9 positions agree with TRBD1. CDR3 length: 15 residues. The germline gives CDR1 MGHRA, CDR2 YSYEKL. After removal of 3 bases from V and 7 bases from J, the junction contained 4 bases not matched to a gene.

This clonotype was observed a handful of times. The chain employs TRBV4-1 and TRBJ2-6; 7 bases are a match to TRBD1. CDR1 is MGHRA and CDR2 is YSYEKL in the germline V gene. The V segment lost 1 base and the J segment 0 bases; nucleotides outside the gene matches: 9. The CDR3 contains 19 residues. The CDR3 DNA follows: TGCGCCAGCAGCCAAGTCCAGGGACAGACATCCTCTGGGGCCAACGTCCTGACTTTC. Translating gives CASSQVQGQTSSGANVLTF.

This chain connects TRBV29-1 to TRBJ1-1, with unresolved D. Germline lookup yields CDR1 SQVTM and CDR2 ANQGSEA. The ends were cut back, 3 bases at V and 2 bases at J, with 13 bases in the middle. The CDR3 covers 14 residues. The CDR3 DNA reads TGCAGCGTTGATTGGGCGAGAGGTAACACTGAAGCTTTCTTT. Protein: CSVDWARGNTEAFF.

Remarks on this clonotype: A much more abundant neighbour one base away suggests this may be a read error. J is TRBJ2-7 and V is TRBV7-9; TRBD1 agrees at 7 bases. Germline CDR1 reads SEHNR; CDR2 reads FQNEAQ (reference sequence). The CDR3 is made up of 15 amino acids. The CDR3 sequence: CASSPLSRDSYVQYF. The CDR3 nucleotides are TGTGCCAGCAGCCCCCTGTCCCGGGACAGCTACGTGCAGTACTTC. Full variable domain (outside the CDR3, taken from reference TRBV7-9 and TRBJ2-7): DTGVSQNPRHKITKRGQNVTFRCDPISEHNRLYWYRQTLGQGPEFLTYFQNEAQLEKSRLLSDRFSAERPKGSFSTLEIQRTEQGDSAMYLCASSPLSRDSYVQYFGPGTRLTVT.

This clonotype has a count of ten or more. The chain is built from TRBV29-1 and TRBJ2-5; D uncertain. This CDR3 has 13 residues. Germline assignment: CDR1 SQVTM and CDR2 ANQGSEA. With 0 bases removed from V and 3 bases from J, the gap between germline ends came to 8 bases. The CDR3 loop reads CSVEDPMKETQYF. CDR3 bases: TGCAGCGTTGAAGATCCTATGAAAGAGACCCAGTACTTC.

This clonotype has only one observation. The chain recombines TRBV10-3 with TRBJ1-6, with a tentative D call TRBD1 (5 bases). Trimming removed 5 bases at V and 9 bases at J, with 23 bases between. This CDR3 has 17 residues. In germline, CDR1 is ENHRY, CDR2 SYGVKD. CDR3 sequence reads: CAISYWGGGGIGSPLHF. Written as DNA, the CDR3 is TGTGCCATCAGTTACTGGGGGGGTGGAGGGATCGGTTCACCCCTCCACTTT.

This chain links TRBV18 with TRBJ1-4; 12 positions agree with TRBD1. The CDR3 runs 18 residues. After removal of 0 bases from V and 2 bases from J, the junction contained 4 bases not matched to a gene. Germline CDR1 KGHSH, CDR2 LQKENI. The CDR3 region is CASSPPRGQGATNEKLFF. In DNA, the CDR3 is TGTGCCAGCTCACCACCGAGGGGACAGGGGGCGACTAATGAAAAACTGTTTTTT.

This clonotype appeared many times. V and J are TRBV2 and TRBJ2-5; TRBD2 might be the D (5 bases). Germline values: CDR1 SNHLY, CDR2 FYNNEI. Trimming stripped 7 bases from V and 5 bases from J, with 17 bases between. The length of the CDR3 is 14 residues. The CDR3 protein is CASKLGDRQETQYF. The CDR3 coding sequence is TGTGCCAGCAAATTGGGAGATAGGCAGGAGACCCAGTACTTC. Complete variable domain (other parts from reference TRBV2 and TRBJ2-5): EPEVTQTPSHQVTQMGQEVILRCVPISNHLYFYWYRQILGQKVEFLVSFYNNEISEKSEIFDDQFSVERPDGSNFTLKIRSTKLEDSAMYFCASKLGDRQETQYFGPGTRLLVL.

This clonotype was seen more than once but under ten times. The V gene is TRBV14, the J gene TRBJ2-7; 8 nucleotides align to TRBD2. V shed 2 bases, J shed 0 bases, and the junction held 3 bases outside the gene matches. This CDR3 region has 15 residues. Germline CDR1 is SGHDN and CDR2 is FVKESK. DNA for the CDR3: TGTGCCAGCAGCCAATCGGGGGGGTTCTCCTACGAGCAGTACTTC. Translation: CASSQSGGFSYEQYF.

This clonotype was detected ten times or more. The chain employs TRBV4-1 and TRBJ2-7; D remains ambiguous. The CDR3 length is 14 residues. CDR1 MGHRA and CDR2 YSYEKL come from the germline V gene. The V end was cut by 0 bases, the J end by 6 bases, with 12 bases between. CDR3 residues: CASSQDSFRSEQYF. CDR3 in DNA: TGCGCCAGCAGCCAAGATAGTTTTCGCTCCGAGCAGTACTTC.

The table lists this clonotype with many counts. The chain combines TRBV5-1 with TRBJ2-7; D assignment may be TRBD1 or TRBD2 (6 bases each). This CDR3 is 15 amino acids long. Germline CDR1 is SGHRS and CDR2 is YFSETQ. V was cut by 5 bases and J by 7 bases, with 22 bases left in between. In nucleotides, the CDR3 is TGCGCCAGCAGGCCGGGGGCCGGTGGGGTCGAAGAGCAGTACTTC. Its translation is CASRPGAGGVEEQYF.

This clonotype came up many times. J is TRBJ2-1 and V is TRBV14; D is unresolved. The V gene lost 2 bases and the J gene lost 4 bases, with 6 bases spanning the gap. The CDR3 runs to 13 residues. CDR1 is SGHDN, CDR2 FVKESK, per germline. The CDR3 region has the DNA TGTGCCAGCAGCCAACGGCAGTACAATGAGCAGTTCTTC. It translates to CASSQRQYNEQFF.

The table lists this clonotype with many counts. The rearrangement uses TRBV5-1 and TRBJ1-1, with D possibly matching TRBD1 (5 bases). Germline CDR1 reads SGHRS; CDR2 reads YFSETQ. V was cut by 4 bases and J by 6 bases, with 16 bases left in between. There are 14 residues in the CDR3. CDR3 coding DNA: TGCGCCAGCAGCGAATTGACAGCTGTACCTGAAGCTTTCTTT. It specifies CASSELTAVPEAFF.

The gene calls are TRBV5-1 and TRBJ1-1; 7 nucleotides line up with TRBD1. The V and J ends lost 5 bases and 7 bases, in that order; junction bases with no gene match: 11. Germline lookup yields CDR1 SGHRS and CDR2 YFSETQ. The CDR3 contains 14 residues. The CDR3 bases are TGCGCCAGCAGGACAGGGTTTCGTAGGTTTGAAGCTTTCTTT. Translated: CASRTGFRRFEAFF.

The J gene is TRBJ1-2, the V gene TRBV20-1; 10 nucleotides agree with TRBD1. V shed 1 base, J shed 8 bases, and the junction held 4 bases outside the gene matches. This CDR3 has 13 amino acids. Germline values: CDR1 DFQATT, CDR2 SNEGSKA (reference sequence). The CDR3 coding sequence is TGCAGTGCTAGAGCTTCGGGACAGGGGGGCTACACCTTC. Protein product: CSARASGQGGYTF.

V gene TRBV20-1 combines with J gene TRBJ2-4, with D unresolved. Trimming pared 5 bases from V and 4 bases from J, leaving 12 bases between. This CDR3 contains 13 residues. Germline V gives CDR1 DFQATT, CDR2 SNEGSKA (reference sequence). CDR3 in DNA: TGCAGTGCTTTGAGAGGAGCAAAAAACATTCAGTACTTC. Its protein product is CSALRGAKNIQYF.

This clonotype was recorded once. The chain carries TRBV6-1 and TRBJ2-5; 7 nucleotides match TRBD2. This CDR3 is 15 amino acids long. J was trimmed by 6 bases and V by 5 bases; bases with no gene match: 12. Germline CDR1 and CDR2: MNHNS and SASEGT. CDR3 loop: CASSPETWGGKTQYF. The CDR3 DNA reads TGTGCCAGCAGTCCCGAGACCTGGGGGGGGAAGACCCAGTACTTC.

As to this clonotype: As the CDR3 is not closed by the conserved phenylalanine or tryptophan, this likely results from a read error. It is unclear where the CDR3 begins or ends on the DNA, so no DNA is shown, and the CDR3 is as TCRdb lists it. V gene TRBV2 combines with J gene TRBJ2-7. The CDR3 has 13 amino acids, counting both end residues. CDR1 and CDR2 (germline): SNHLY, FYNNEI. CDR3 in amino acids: CASSAMQDGSGNL.

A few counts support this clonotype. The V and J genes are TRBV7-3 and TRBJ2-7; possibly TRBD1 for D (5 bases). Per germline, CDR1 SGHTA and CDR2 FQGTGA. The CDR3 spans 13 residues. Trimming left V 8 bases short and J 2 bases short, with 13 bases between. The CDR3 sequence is CASSGKIPYEQYF. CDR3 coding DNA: TGTGCCAGCTCAGGGAAGATTCCCTACGAGCAGTACTTC. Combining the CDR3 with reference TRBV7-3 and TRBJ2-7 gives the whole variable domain GAGVSQTPSNKVTEKGKYVELRCDPISGHTALYWYRQSLGQGPEFLIYFQGTGAADDSGLPNDRFFAVRPEGSVSTLKIQRTERGDSAVYLCASSGKIPYEQYFGPGTRLTVT.